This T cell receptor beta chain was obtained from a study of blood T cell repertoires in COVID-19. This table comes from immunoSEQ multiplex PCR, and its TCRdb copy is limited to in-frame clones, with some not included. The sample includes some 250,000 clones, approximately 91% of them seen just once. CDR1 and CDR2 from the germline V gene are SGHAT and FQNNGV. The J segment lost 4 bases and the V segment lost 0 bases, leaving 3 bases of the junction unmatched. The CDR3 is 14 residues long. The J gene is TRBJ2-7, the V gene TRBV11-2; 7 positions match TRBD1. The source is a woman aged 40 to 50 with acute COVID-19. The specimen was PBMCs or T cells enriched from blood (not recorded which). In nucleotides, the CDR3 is TGTGCCAGCAGCTTAGAGGGACAGAAATACGAGCAGTACTTC. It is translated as CASSLEGQKYEQYF.